This T cell receptor (beta chain) was recorded in a study of tumor-infiltrating lymphocytes in primary liver carcinoma (dated by TCRdb to the late 2010s). About the full investigation: Of the five patients (three men and two women, aged 30 to 69 years), four had hepatocellular carcinoma and one had combined HCC and intrahepatic cholangiocarcinoma. The roughly 27 tumor region samples were profiled with Agilent mRNA microarrays so that TCRbeta repertoire diversity could be related to the local molecular phenotype. Samples yielded roughly 3.65 to 7.5 million productive TCRbeta reads; read depth did not differ significantly between tissue types. The tumors of the five patients were staged as T1-T3 N0M0, with maximum diameters ranging from roughly 4.2 to 10 cm. A total of approximately 35 specimens from 5 patients, comprising some 25 tumor regions, 5 adjacent noncancerous liver tissues and 5 peripheral blood samples, were covered by TCRbeta repertoire sequencing. High reproducibility was observed for the technical replicate repertoires, with mean shared-clone rates roughly 0.89 and correlation coefficients above 0.95. The study combined TCRbeta repertoire sequencing, expression microarrays and whole-exome sequencing across five regions of each liver tumor, with adjacent normal tissue and blood.

What the study reported, not specific to this receptor: Because sequencing covered only the TCR beta chain and unpaired alpha chains were not captured, true repertoire diversity is likely underestimated. Because the samples were bulk and unsorted, CD4+ and CD8+ T cell repertoires could not be compared. Compared with blood, tumors had a significantly larger share of the repertoire taken up by the top 250 clones (p = 0.039). With just 4 to 6 patients in the study, the authors point out that the findings should be validated in a larger study. Pairs of tumor regions showed greater repertoire overlap (mean 36%) than tumor-adjacent pairs (roughly 17%) or tumor-blood pairs (roughly 15%), which is consistent with antigen-driven expansion. Only about 8-24% of top clones were present in all five regions of a tumor, suggesting spatial heterogeneity of tumor-infiltrating T cells.

This clonotype came up many times. What antigen it recognizes has not been identified. No base-level quality is on record; no much larger clone is a single base apart. Total RNA and DNA were co-extracted without cell sorting from 20-30 mg of bulk tissue using the AllPrep DNA/RNA mini kit. Roughly five patients with histopathologically diagnosed primary liver carcinoma underwent surgical resection in China between November 2015 and 2016. Chronic HBV infection was present in the patients, and the patients were treatment-naive at sampling. Five spatially separated regions were sampled from each tumor: the superior, inferior, left-lateral and right-lateral poles, plus the tumor centre. More than 75% viable tumor cells were found by histology in every tumor sample. Pieces of fresh tumor and adjacent tissue were cut in half, with one half kept in RNAlater at -80 degrees C and the other half sent for histology.

Inclusive of the bounding cysteine and phenylalanine, the CDR3 is 15 residues long. The read is trimmed to its CDR3 DNA, 45 bases read in frame from base 1. Sequences SGHNT (CDR1) and YYREEE (CDR2) are obtained from the germline V gene (reference sequence). Trimmed from V: 3 bases; trimmed from J: 3 bases; junction bases lacking a gene match: 3. A constant-region primer and ProtoScript II reverse transcriptase were used to reverse-transcribe TCRbeta-specific cDNA from about 0.55 ug total RNA. Three nested multiplex PCR rounds, following a slightly modified ARM-PCR procedure, were used to build the TCRbeta libraries. Each of the first two PCR rounds ran for nine to ten cycles and used multiplex TRBV1-TRBV30 forward primers together with a Cbeta reverse primer. Sample barcodes and Illumina adapters were added in a final 25-cycle PCR with Deep VentR polymerase. Before sequencing, amplicons of 200-500 bp were purified from gel using a QIAquick gel extraction kit. The TCRbeta amplicons were sequenced with 250-bp paired-end reads on an Illumina HiSeq 2500. The authors' pipeline ran thus. Trimmomatic v0.33 was used to quality-trim the reads, and FLASH v1.2.11 was used to merge paired reads so that full CDR3 sequences could be recovered. V, D and J germline segments were assigned to the rearranged TCRbeta sequences using MiGEC v1.2.1b. VDJtools v1.0.0 computed clonotype statistics and Shannon-Wiener diversity indices. To cut down on sampling bias, every analysis after diversity analysis relied on just the 250 most abundant clonotypes from each sample. TCRdb took the public reads, trimmed them with fastp at Q25, ran MiXCR for clone calling and kept in-frame beta chains. CDR3 protein sequences are deduplicated, and each keeps its most common genes and DNA. For this entry, the V and J calls and clone size follow TCRdb and not the study's own pipeline. The sample contains under 50,000 distinct CDR3 sequences, over 65% of them found a single time. In total, the top ten clones hold less than 30% of the sample.

The chain is assembled from TRBV5-4 and TRBJ2-5; 12 bases in the middle match TRBD2. The sequencing input was liver tumor tissue from sampling region 5. Per the publication, the cell subset or site label means: tumor region T5, tumor centre. This clonotype was sampled from a man aged 35 to 55 with primary liver carcinoma and hepatitis B virus infection. The CDR3 region reads CASSSRLAGEETQYF. The DNA sequence follows: TGTGCCAGCAGCTCGAGACTAGCGGGAGAAGAGACCCAGTACTTC. Outside the CDR3, residues come from the reference TRBV5-4 and TRBJ2-5 proteins, so the full variable domain is: ETGVTQSPTHLIKTRGQQVTLRCSSQSGHNTVSWYQQALGQGPQFIFQYYREEENGRGNFPPRFSGLQFPNYSSELNVNALELDDSALYLCASSSRLAGEETQYFGPGTRLLVL.